The 24 T cell receptor beta chains reported below all come from one sample, sequenced in a study of cytomegalovirus exposure and HLA in healthy donors. It was with 60 Vbeta and 13 Jbeta primers that the PCR ran. Libraries were prepared by immunoSEQ multiplex PCR; TCRdb keeps only in-frame clonotypes and omits some of them. The sample has fewer than 150,000 clones, 65% to 85% seen once. Sequencing was done on a sample of PBMCs. The receptor set was obtained from a woman between 18 and 30 years old in good health and CMV-seronegative.

The chain employs TRBV6-5 and TRBJ1-6; D unclear. The V gene's germline CDR1 is MNHEY and CDR2 SVGAGI. Trimming shortened V by 3 bases and J by 7 bases, and 10 bases separated the two germline ends. The CDR3 runs to 14 residues. CDR3 DNA: TGTGCCAGCAGTTATGGGAGGTGGAATTCACCCCTCCACTTT. It yields the protein CASSYGRWNSPLHF.

The gene calls are TRBV9 and TRBJ1-1; 9 nucleotides agree with TRBD1. The CDR3 is 14 amino acids. Trimming cost V 7 bases and J 4 bases; bases outside gene matches: 8. From germline, CDR1 is SGDLS and CDR2 YYNGEE. CDR3 residues: CASCRGQGLTEAFF. The CDR3 DNA reads as TGTGCCAGCTGTAGAGGACAGGGGCTCACTGAAGCTTTCTTT.

This chain uses TRBV9 with TRBJ1-2, with TRBD1 matching 11 bases. Trimming took 1 base from V and 6 from J; bases not matched to a gene: 2. Germline CDR1 and CDR2: SGDLS and YYNGEE. The CDR3 has 14 amino acids. CDR3 nucleotides: TGTGCCAGCAGCGTAAGGACAGGGGGCCATGGCTACACCTTC. It translates to CASSVRTGGHGYTF.

This chain joins TRBV11-3 and TRBJ1-1, with D unresolved. Germline loops: CDR1 SGHNT, CDR2 YENEEA. The CDR3 covers 13 residues. With 3 bases removed from V and 1 base from J, the gap between germline ends came to 6 bases. The CDR3 region is CASSLTGNTEAFF. For the CDR3, the DNA is TGTGCCAGCAGCTTGACGGGGAACACTGAAGCTTTCTTT.

Only one count was recorded for this clone. The chain couples TRBV30 to TRBJ2-1, with 12 bases fitting TRBD2. With 0 bases clipped from V and 9 bases from J, the junction kept 15 bases outside the gene matches. CDR3 length: 18 amino acids. Germline assignment: CDR1 GTSNPN and CDR2 SVGIG (reference sequence). CDR3 coding DNA: TGTGCCTGGAGTGTAAGCCTAGCGGGAGGGCTAGGTGAGGGTGAGCAGTTCTTC. Its translation: CAWSVSLAGGLGEGEQFF. Supplemented by reference TRBV30 and TRBJ2-1, the full variable domain reads SQTIHQWPATLVQPVGSPLSLECTVEGTSNPNLYWYRQAAGRGLQLLFYSVGIGQISSEVPQNLSASRPQDRQFILSSKKLLLSDSGFYLCAWSVSLAGGLGEGEQFFGPGTRLTVL.

The J gene is TRBJ2-7, the V gene TRBV18; the D gene is possibly TRBD1 (6 bases). The CDR3 runs to 14 residues. Germline V CDR1 and CDR2: KGHSH, LQKENI. Trimming took off 6 bases at V and 6 bases at J, with 18 bases between the two ends. The CDR3 region is CASSNRAGDREQYV. CDR3 DNA sequence: TGTGCCAGCTCTAATAGGGCAGGGGACCGCGAGCAGTACGTC.

This chain links TRBV29-1 with TRBJ1-2; D might be TRBD1 (6 bases). The CDR3 consists of 15 residues. Trimming cost V 7 bases and J 7 bases, with 25 bases left between them. Germline assignment: CDR1 SQVTM and CDR2 ANQGSEA. CDR3 bases: TGCAGCGCCAGTGAGGTCAGGGGCCCTCTAGGTGGCTACACCTTC. This translates into CSASEVRGPLGGYTF.

The chain recombines TRBV5-1 with TRBJ2-3; 8 bases align to TRBD2. CDR3 length equals 15 residues. Germline V CDR1 and CDR2: SGHRS, YFSETQ. V lost 0 bases and J lost 2; bases outside the gene matches: 2. The CDR3 DNA sequence: TGCGCCAGCAGCTTGGCTAGCGGGTTCACAGATACGCAGTATTTT. It encodes CASSLASGFTDTQYF.

The chain uses TRBV4-1 and TRBJ1-1, with D unclear. This CDR3 has 14 amino acids. Trimming pared 2 bases from V and 4 bases from J, leaving 11 bases between. Germline values: CDR1 MGHRA, CDR2 YSYEKL. The CDR3 nucleotides are TGCGCCAGCAGCCAACTATCTCCCGCCACTGAAGCTTTCTTT. As protein: CASSQLSPATEAFF.

This clone was found a few times. The chain combines TRBV2 with TRBJ1-5; D is uncertain. The CDR3 consists of 17 residues. Per germline, CDR1 SNHLY and CDR2 FYNNEI. Trimming stripped 4 bases from V and 4 bases from J, with 20 bases between. The CDR3, as DNA: TGTGCCAGCAGTGCGCAGACTATGACCCCAACTAATCAGCCCCAGCATTTT. Protein product: CASSAQTMTPTNQPQHF. Full variable domain (missing parts from reference TRBV2 and TRBJ1-5): EPEVTQTPSHQVTQMGQEVILRCVPISNHLYFYWYRQILGQKVEFLVSFYNNEISEKSEIFDDQFSVERPDGSNFTLKIRSTKLEDSAMYFCASSAQTMTPTNQPQHFGDGTRLSIL.

The CDR3 loop reads CASSLGPPGQGLYEQYF. CDR3 bases: TGCGCCAGCAGCCTAGGGCCCCCGGGACAGGGACTCTACGAGCAGTACTTC. The chain joins TRBV5-1 to TRBJ2-7, with TRBD1 matching over 9 bases. The CDR3 covers 17 residues. The V and J ends lost 4 bases and 3 bases, in that order; junction bases with no gene match: 14. CDR1 and CDR2 from the germline V gene are SGHRS and YFSETQ.

In DNA form, the CDR3 reads TGTGCCAGCAGTTACCCGACAGGCTCTGGAAACACCATATATTTT. Translation: CASSYPTGSGNTIYF. The genes are TRBV6-6 and TRBJ1-3; D is possibly TRBD1 (6 bases). Germline assignment: CDR1 MNHNY and CDR2 SVGAGI (reference sequence). V dropped 2 bases and J dropped 0 bases, with 8 bases sitting between them. The CDR3 runs 15 residues.

The rearrangement uses TRBV28 and TRBJ2-5; 7 bases are a match to TRBD1. Germline CDR1 is MDHEN and CDR2 is SYDVKM. The CDR3 totals 14 residues. J lost 3 bases, V lost 8 bases, and 9 bases had no gene match. CDR3 protein: CASGPTGPKETQYF. The CDR3 DNA reads TGTGCCAGCGGCCCGACAGGGCCCAAAGAGACCCAGTACTTC.

V gene TRBV25-1 combines with J gene TRBJ2-3, with 7 bases lining up with TRBD1. CDR1 is MGHDK, CDR2 SYGVNS, per germline. The CDR3 runs to 16 residues. V gave up 6 bases and J gave up 6 bases; unmatched junction bases: 15. In DNA, the CDR3 is TGTGCCAGCAGCCAAAGGGGGCAGGGGGTGGCGGATACGCAGTATTTT. Encoded protein: CASSQRGQGVADTQYF. Supplemented by reference TRBV25-1 and TRBJ2-3, the full variable domain reads EADIYQTPRYLVIGTGKKITLECSQTMGHDKMYWYQQDPGMELHLIHYSYGVNSTEKGDLSSESTVSRIRTEHFPLTLESARPSHTSQYLCASSQRGQGVADTQYFGPGTRLTVL.

The genes are TRBV13 and TRBJ1-2; no reliable D call. This CDR3 has 17 residues. V was pared by 5 bases and J by 0 bases, with 19 bases between. Germline values: CDR1 PRHDT, CDR2 FYEKMQ (reference sequence). Here the CDR3 reads CASSLRHRGEANYGYTF. CDR3 DNA sequence: TGTGCCAGCAGCCTCCGACATCGTGGTGAAGCTAACTATGGCTACACCTTC. Using reference TRBV13 and TRBJ1-2 for the parts outside the CDR3, the full variable domain is AAGVIQSPRHLIKEKRETATLKCYPIPRHDTVYWYQQGPGQDPQFLISFYEKMQSDKGSIPDRFSAQQFSDYHSELNMSSLELGDSALYFCASSLRHRGEANYGYTFGSGTRLTVV.

V gene TRBV29-1 combines with J gene TRBJ1-5; 7 bases fit TRBD1. Germline loops: CDR1 SQVTM, CDR2 ANQGSEA. V dropped 6 bases and J dropped 4; count of bases not matched to a gene: 6. The length of the CDR3 is 13 residues. The DNA for the CDR3 is TGCAGCGTAAGACAGGGTCGGAATCAGCCCCAGCATTTT. Its translation is CSVRQGRNQPQHF.

On this clone itself: One end of the junction fails to match germline, which may point to a read error. The chain combines TRBV6-1 with TRBJ1-2; D may be TRBD1 (5 bases). The CDR3 is made up of 13 amino acids. Germline lookup yields CDR1 MNHNS and CDR2 SASEGT. The CDR3 DNA reads as TGTGCCAGCAGTGAAAATGAGGGAAAAACGGGACTCTTC. Translation: CASSENEGKTGLF.

The chain uses TRBV27 and TRBJ2-1, with D perhaps TRBD2 (6 bases). V lost 6 bases to trimming and J lost 5 bases, with 20 bases between them. Per the germline V gene, CDR1 is MNHEY and CDR2 is SMNVEV (reference sequence). The length of the CDR3 is 16 residues. The CDR3 sequence is CASRSSGLGRNNEQFF. CDR3 DNA sequence: TGTGCCAGCAGAAGTTCGGGACTCGGCAGAAACAATGAGCAGTTCTTC.

V and J are TRBV7-6 and TRBJ1-2; 9 nucleotides align to TRBD1. The V gene end was trimmed by 4 bases and the J gene end by 6 bases; junction bases not matched to a gene: 6. CDR1 and CDR2 (germline): SGHVS, FNYEAQ. The CDR3 runs to 14 residues. CDR3 residues: CASSSLRTGDGYTF. CDR3 DNA: TGTGCCAGCAGCTCGCTTAGGACAGGGGATGGCTACACCTTC.

The V and J genes are TRBV30 and TRBJ1-2, with 8 bases matching TRBD1. The ends lost 2 bases at V and 4 bases at J; junction bases unmatched: 3. This CDR3 is built from 13 residues. CDR1 and CDR2 from the germline V gene are GTSNPN and SVGIG (reference sequence). CDR3 sequence reads: CAWSMTGAYGYTF. The CDR3 DNA is TGTGCCTGGAGTATGACAGGGGCCTATGGCTACACCTTC.

In the case of this clone: Relative to the germline gene, one junction end is altered; a read error may explain this. This chain uses TRBV7-7 with TRBJ1-1; D may be TRBD1 (5 bases). Germline V gene data show CDR1 as SSHAT and CDR2 as FNYEAQ (reference sequence). CDR3 length: 15 residues. CDR3 amino acids: CASSIFAGGDTEAFF. CDR3 in DNA: TGTGCTAGCAGTATTTTCGCGGGAGGGGACACTGAAGCTTTCTTT.

The V and J genes are TRBV6-1 and TRBJ1-1, with no clear D. Per germline, CDR1 MNHNS and CDR2 SASEGT. V shed 7 bases and J shed 4 bases, with 13 bases lying between them. The length of the CDR3 is 13 residues. DNA of the CDR3: TGTGCCAGCAATCTGAGACACGGCACTGAAGCTTTCTTT. As protein: CASNLRHGTEAFF.

In its sample, this clone was seen once. The chain links TRBV25-1 to TRBJ1-1; 7 bases align to TRBD1. With 6 bases clipped from V and 4 bases from J, the junction kept 8 bases outside the gene matches. CDR1 MGHDK and CDR2 SYGVNS come from the germline V gene. This CDR3 has 14 residues. This CDR3 reads CASRETGSGTEAFF. CDR3 sequence (DNA): TGTGCCAGCAGAGAGACAGGGTCGGGCACTGAAGCTTTCTTT.

This rearrangement joins TRBV15 to TRBJ1-5; unclear D gene. Germline V gene lookup returns CDR1 LNHNV and CDR2 YYDKDF (reference sequence). V lost 5 bases to trimming and J lost 2 bases, with 13 bases between them. The CDR3 consists of 15 residues. Here the CDR3 reads CATSSAPGGNQPQHF. The CDR3 coding sequence is TGTGCCACCAGCTCGGCGCCTGGAGGCAATCAGCCCCAGCATTTT.